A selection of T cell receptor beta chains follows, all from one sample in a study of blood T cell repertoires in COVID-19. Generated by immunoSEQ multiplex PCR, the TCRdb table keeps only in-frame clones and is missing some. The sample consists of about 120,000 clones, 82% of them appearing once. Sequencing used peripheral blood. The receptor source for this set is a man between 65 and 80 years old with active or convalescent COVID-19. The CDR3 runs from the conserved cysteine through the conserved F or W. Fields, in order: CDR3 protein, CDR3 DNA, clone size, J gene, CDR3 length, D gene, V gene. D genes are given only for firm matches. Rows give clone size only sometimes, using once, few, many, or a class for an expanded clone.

cdr3_aa: CASSLRQGRELFF
cdr3_nt: TGTGCCAGCAGCCTTCGACAGGGCCGGGAGCTGTTTTTT
clone_size: .
j_call: TRBJ2-2
cdr3_length: 13
d_call: TRBD1
v_call: TRBV11-3

cdr3_aa: CASSFGTGFTNTEAFF
cdr3_nt: TGTGCCAGCAGCTTCGGGACAGGCTTTACGAACACTGAAGCTTTCTTT
clone_size: .
j_call: TRBJ1-1
cdr3_length: 16
d_call: TRBD1
v_call: TRBV5-6

cdr3_aa: CASSRTIAGAGNEQFF
cdr3_nt: TGTGCCAGCAGTCGAACCATAGCGGGAGCTGGCAATGAGCAGTTCTTC
clone_size: .
j_call: TRBJ2-1
cdr3_length: 16
d_call: TRBD2
v_call: TRBV11-2

cdr3_aa: CASSPGQGVNTEAFF
cdr3_nt: TGTGCCAGCAGCCCCGGACAGGGAGTGAACACTGAAGCTTTCTTT
clone_size: .
j_call: TRBJ1-1
cdr3_length: 15
d_call: TRBD1
v_call: TRBV11-2

cdr3_aa: CASSPGTSGREAGETQYF
cdr3_nt: TGTGCCAGCAGCCCAGGGACTAGCGGGAGGGAGGCGGGAGAGACCCAGTACTTC
clone_size: once
j_call: TRBJ2-5
cdr3_length: 18
d_call: TRBD2
v_call: TRBV5-4

cdr3_aa: CASSSQTGATIYF
cdr3_nt: TGTGCCAGCAGCTCCCAGACAGGGGCCACCATATATTTT
clone_size: .
j_call: TRBJ1-3
cdr3_length: 13
d_call: TRBD1
v_call: TRBV7-9

cdr3_aa: CASSRTASSGNTIYF
cdr3_nt: TGTGCCAGTAGTAGGACAGCGTCCTCTGGAAACACCATATATTTT
clone_size: .
j_call: TRBJ1-3
cdr3_length: 15
d_call: .
v_call: TRBV19

cdr3_aa: CSVEDTWRKLFF
cdr3_nt: TGCAGCGTTGAAGATACTTGGAGAAAACTGTTTTTT
clone_size: .
j_call: TRBJ1-4
cdr3_length: 12
d_call: .
v_call: TRBV29-1

cdr3_aa: CAWSMGGVWQPQHF
cdr3_nt: TGTGCCTGGAGTATGGGCGGGGTTTGGCAGCCCCAGCATTTT
clone_size: .
j_call: TRBJ1-5
cdr3_length: 14
d_call: .
v_call: TRBV30

cdr3_aa: CASSPRDTGYGYTF
cdr3_nt: TGTGCCAGCAGCCCTCGGGACACCGGCTATGGCTACACCTTC
clone_size: once
j_call: TRBJ1-2
cdr3_length: 14
d_call: .
v_call: TRBV11-3

cdr3_aa: CASSQPGGRTEAFF
cdr3_nt: TGTGCCAGCAGCCAACCGGGGGGTCGGACTGAAGCTTTCTTT
clone_size: .
j_call: TRBJ1-1
cdr3_length: 14
d_call: .
v_call: TRBV6-2/TRBV6-3

cdr3_aa: CATSDSTGTRYNEQFF
cdr3_nt: TGTGCCACCAGTGACTCAACCGGGACTAGATACAATGAGCAGTTCTTC
clone_size: .
j_call: TRBJ2-1
cdr3_length: 16
d_call: TRBD2
v_call: TRBV24-1

cdr3_aa: CASSSPSGGTDTQYF
cdr3_nt: TGTGCCAGCAGCTCTCCTAGCGGGGGCACAGATACGCAGTATTTT
clone_size: .
j_call: TRBJ2-3
cdr3_length: 15
d_call: TRBD2
v_call: TRBV11-3

cdr3_aa: CASSSDSPTGELFF
cdr3_nt: TGTGCCAGCAGCTCGGACAGCCCCACCGGGGAGCTGTTTTTT
clone_size: once
j_call: TRBJ2-2
cdr3_length: 14
d_call: .
v_call: TRBV11-3

cdr3_aa: CASSLSGMTYEQYF
cdr3_nt: TGTGCCAGCAGTTTAAGCGGGATGACCTACGAGCAGTACTTC
clone_size: .
j_call: TRBJ2-7
cdr3_length: 14
d_call: TRBD2
v_call: TRBV28

cdr3_aa: CASSGDREYEQFF
cdr3_nt: TGTGCCAGCAGTGGGGACAGGGAATATGAGCAGTTCTTC
clone_size: once
j_call: TRBJ2-1
cdr3_length: 13
d_call: TRBD1
v_call: TRBV12-3/TRBV12-4

cdr3_aa: CSASVTSGSNEQFF
cdr3_nt: TGCAGTGCTAGTGTGACTAGCGGGAGTAATGAGCAGTTCTTC
clone_size: .
j_call: TRBJ2-1
cdr3_length: 14
d_call: TRBD2
v_call: TRBV20-1

cdr3_aa: CASSRRHSHEQFF
cdr3_nt: TGTGCCAGCAGCAGGCGACACTCACATGAGCAGTTCTTC
clone_size: .
j_call: TRBJ2-1
cdr3_length: 13
d_call: .
v_call: TRBV7-2

cdr3_aa: CAISGRDRGFTGELFF
cdr3_nt: TGTGCCATCTCAGGACGGGACAGGGGATTTACCGGGGAGCTGTTTTTT
clone_size: .
j_call: TRBJ2-2
cdr3_length: 16
d_call: TRBD1
v_call: TRBV10-3

cdr3_aa: CASTSRLIRGNTIYF
cdr3_nt: TGTGCCAGCACCAGTCGACTGATACGTGGAAACACCATATATTTT
clone_size: .
j_call: TRBJ1-3
cdr3_length: 15
d_call: .
v_call: TRBV6-5

cdr3_aa: CASSPGTFSETQYF
cdr3_nt: TGCGCCAGCAGCCCGGGGACTTTCAGTGAGACCCAGTACTTC
clone_size: .
j_call: TRBJ2-5
cdr3_length: 14
d_call: .
v_call: TRBV5-1

cdr3_aa: CAWRDYSFYSNQPQHF
cdr3_nt: TGTGCCTGGCGGGACTATTCATTCTATAGCAATCAGCCCCAGCATTTT
clone_size: once
j_call: TRBJ1-5
cdr3_length: 16
d_call: .
v_call: TRBV30

cdr3_aa: CASSLMGRGATEAFF
cdr3_nt: TGTGCCAGCAGCTTAATGGGCAGGGGGGCCACTGAAGCTTTCTTT
clone_size: .
j_call: TRBJ1-1
cdr3_length: 15
d_call: TRBD1
v_call: TRBV7-3

cdr3_aa: CASSPTGQGLLEKLFF
cdr3_nt: TGCGCCAGCAGCCCGACTGGACAGGGACTTCTCGAAAAACTGTTTTTT
clone_size: .
j_call: TRBJ1-4
cdr3_length: 16
d_call: TRBD1
v_call: TRBV5-1

cdr3_aa: CASSIERNSPLHF
cdr3_nt: TGTGCCAGTAGTATAGAACGGAATTCACCCCTCCACTTT
clone_size: .
j_call: TRBJ1-6
cdr3_length: 13
d_call: .
v_call: TRBV19

cdr3_aa: CASSPTGDQPQHF
cdr3_nt: TGTGCCAGCAGCCCCACAGGGGATCAGCCCCAGCATTTT
clone_size: .
j_call: TRBJ1-5
cdr3_length: 13
d_call: TRBD1
v_call: TRBV7-2

cdr3_aa: CASSLQRVTNEQFF
cdr3_nt: TGTGCCAGCAGCTTACAGCGTGTAACCAATGAGCAGTTCTTC
clone_size: .
j_call: TRBJ2-1
cdr3_length: 14
d_call: .
v_call: TRBV11-2

cdr3_aa: CASSRGGAAYEQYF
cdr3_nt: TGTGCCAGCAGCCGAGGGGGGGCCGCGTACGAGCAGTACTTC
clone_size: .
j_call: TRBJ2-7
cdr3_length: 14
d_call: .
v_call: TRBV3-1/TRBV3-2

cdr3_aa: CAWRAVWWRGEGDTQYF
cdr3_nt: TGTGCCTGGAGAGCCGTTTGGTGGCGGGGGGAAGGAGATACGCAGTATTTT
clone_size: few
j_call: TRBJ2-3
cdr3_length: 17
d_call: TRBD2
v_call: TRBV30

cdr3_aa: CASSLPGTGSNSPLHF
cdr3_nt: TGCGCCAGCAGCCTACCGGGGACAGGCTCTAATTCACCCCTCCACTTT
clone_size: .
j_call: TRBJ1-6
cdr3_length: 16
d_call: TRBD1
v_call: TRBV5-1

cdr3_aa: CASNMTGSAYEQYF
cdr3_nt: TGTGCCAGCAATATGACGGGTTCAGCCTACGAGCAGTACTTC
clone_size: .
j_call: TRBJ2-7
cdr3_length: 14
d_call: .
v_call: TRBV6-4

cdr3_aa: CASSLNRQETQYF
cdr3_nt: TGTGCCAGCAGCTTAAATAGACAAGAGACCCAGTACTTC
clone_size: once
j_call: TRBJ2-5
cdr3_length: 13
d_call: .
v_call: TRBV7-2

cdr3_aa: CASSRPVMNTEAFF
cdr3_nt: TGTGCCAGTAGTAGGCCAGTGATGAACACTGAAGCTTTCTTT
clone_size: .
j_call: TRBJ1-1
cdr3_length: 14
d_call: .
v_call: TRBV19

cdr3_aa: CASSASPGQGNYGYTF
cdr3_nt: TGTGCCAGCAGTGCCTCTCCGGGACAGGGAAACTATGGCTACACCTTC
clone_size: .
j_call: TRBJ1-2
cdr3_length: 16
d_call: TRBD1
v_call: TRBV6-1

cdr3_aa: CAWSGFARDYEQYF
cdr3_nt: TGTGCCTGGAGTGGGTTTGCCAGGGACTACGAGCAGTACTTC
clone_size: .
j_call: TRBJ2-7
cdr3_length: 14
d_call: .
v_call: TRBV30

cdr3_aa: CASSQDLRTGELFF
cdr3_nt: TGTGCCAGCAGCCAAGATTTACGGACCGGGGAGCTGTTTTTT
clone_size: .
j_call: TRBJ2-2
cdr3_length: 14
d_call: .
v_call: TRBV4-2

cdr3_aa: CASSLVASGWNTGELFF
cdr3_nt: TGTGCCAGCAGCTTAGTCGCTAGCGGATGGAACACCGGGGAGCTGTTTTTT
clone_size: once
j_call: TRBJ2-2
cdr3_length: 17
d_call: TRBD2
v_call: TRBV7-9

cdr3_aa: CASSAGTVSEAFF
cdr3_nt: TGTGCCAGCAGCGCGGGGACAGTAAGTGAAGCTTTCTTT
clone_size: .
j_call: TRBJ1-1
cdr3_length: 13
d_call: TRBD1
v_call: TRBV14

cdr3_aa: CASSFPGTVRHYGYTF
cdr3_nt: TGTGCCAGCAGTTTTCCCGGGACAGTTCGCCACTATGGCTACACCTTC
clone_size: .
j_call: TRBJ1-2
cdr3_length: 16
d_call: TRBD1
v_call: TRBV28

cdr3_aa: CASSSSTDTQYF
cdr3_nt: TGTGCCAGCAGCTCAAGCACAGATACGCAGTATTTT
clone_size: .
j_call: TRBJ2-3
cdr3_length: 12
d_call: .
v_call: TRBV5-4

cdr3_aa: CASSPRLSGKTQNNEQFF
cdr3_nt: TGTGCCAGCTCACCACGGCTTAGCGGCAAGACCCAGAACAATGAGCAGTTCTTC
clone_size: .
j_call: TRBJ2-1
cdr3_length: 18
d_call: .
v_call: TRBV18

cdr3_aa: CASSYRETNGYTF
cdr3_nt: TGTGCCAGCAGTTACAGGGAGACTAATGGCTACACCTTC
clone_size: .
j_call: TRBJ1-2
cdr3_length: 13
d_call: .
v_call: TRBV6-2/TRBV6-3

cdr3_aa: CASSPKTGAHEQYF
cdr3_nt: TGTGCCAGCTCACCTAAAACAGGGGCTCATGAGCAGTACTTC
clone_size: .
j_call: TRBJ2-7
cdr3_length: 14
d_call: TRBD1
v_call: TRBV18

cdr3_aa: CATSEGTGGGNTEAFF
cdr3_nt: TGTGCCACCAGTGAAGGCACAGGGGGCGGAAACACTGAAGCTTTCTTT
clone_size: .
j_call: TRBJ1-1
cdr3_length: 16
d_call: TRBD1
v_call: TRBV24-1

cdr3_aa: CASSLDTSGSTDTQYF
cdr3_nt: TGTGCCAGCAGCTTGGATACTAGCGGAAGCACAGATACGCAGTATTTT
clone_size: .
j_call: TRBJ2-3
cdr3_length: 16
d_call: TRBD2
v_call: TRBV5-4

cdr3_aa: CSAYYLPEAFF
cdr3_nt: TGCAGTGCTTATTACTTACCTGAAGCTTTCTTT
clone_size: .
j_call: TRBJ1-1
cdr3_length: 11
d_call: .
v_call: TRBV20-1

cdr3_aa: CASSSLAGHQETQYF
cdr3_nt: TGTGCCAGCAGCTCCTTAGCGGGACACCAAGAGACCCAGTACTTC
clone_size: .
j_call: TRBJ2-5
cdr3_length: 15
d_call: TRBD2
v_call: TRBV7-6

cdr3_aa: CASSPQGREQYF
cdr3_nt: TGTGCCAGCAGCCCACAGGGACGCGAGCAGTACTTC
clone_size: .
j_call: TRBJ2-7
cdr3_length: 12
d_call: .
v_call: TRBV7-9

cdr3_aa: CASSGGAEDTQYF
cdr3_nt: TGTGCCAGCAGCGGGGGGGCCGAAGATACGCAGTATTTT
clone_size: once
j_call: TRBJ2-3
cdr3_length: 13
d_call: TRBD2
v_call: TRBV6-4

cdr3_aa: CASRTSAYNEQFF
cdr3_nt: TGTGCCAGCAGGACTAGCGCCTACAATGAGCAGTTCTTC
clone_size: .
j_call: TRBJ2-1
cdr3_length: 13
d_call: TRBD2
v_call: TRBV2

cdr3_aa: CASSISGGDPDTQYF
cdr3_nt: TGTGCCAGCAGCATTAGCGGGGGGGACCCAGATACGCAGTATTTT
clone_size: .
j_call: TRBJ2-3
cdr3_length: 15
d_call: TRBD2
v_call: TRBV7-6

cdr3_aa: CSASRGRRKNEQYF
cdr3_nt: TGCAGTGCTAGTCGGGGGAGGAGAAAAAACGAGCAGTACTTC
clone_size: .
j_call: TRBJ2-7
cdr3_length: 14
d_call: .
v_call: TRBV20-1

cdr3_aa: CASNPLQGGGNTIYF
cdr3_nt: TGTGCCAGCAACCCGTTACAGGGCGGCGGAAACACCATATATTTT
clone_size: .
j_call: TRBJ1-3
cdr3_length: 15
d_call: .
v_call: TRBV6-5

cdr3_aa: CASSKLAGGNNEQFF
cdr3_nt: TGTGCCAGCAGCAAGCTAGCGGGGGGGAACAATGAGCAGTTCTTC
clone_size: .
j_call: TRBJ2-1
cdr3_length: 15
d_call: TRBD2
v_call: TRBV11-3

cdr3_aa: CASSLQGTNTGELFF
cdr3_nt: TGTGCCAGCAGCTTGCAGGGCACGAACACCGGGGAGCTGTTTTTT
clone_size: .
j_call: TRBJ2-2
cdr3_length: 15
d_call: .
v_call: TRBV5-6

cdr3_aa: CASTSGGFYNEQFF
cdr3_nt: TGTGCCAGCACTAGCGGGGGGTTCTACAATGAGCAGTTCTTC
clone_size: .
j_call: TRBJ2-1
cdr3_length: 14
d_call: TRBD2
v_call: TRBV25-1